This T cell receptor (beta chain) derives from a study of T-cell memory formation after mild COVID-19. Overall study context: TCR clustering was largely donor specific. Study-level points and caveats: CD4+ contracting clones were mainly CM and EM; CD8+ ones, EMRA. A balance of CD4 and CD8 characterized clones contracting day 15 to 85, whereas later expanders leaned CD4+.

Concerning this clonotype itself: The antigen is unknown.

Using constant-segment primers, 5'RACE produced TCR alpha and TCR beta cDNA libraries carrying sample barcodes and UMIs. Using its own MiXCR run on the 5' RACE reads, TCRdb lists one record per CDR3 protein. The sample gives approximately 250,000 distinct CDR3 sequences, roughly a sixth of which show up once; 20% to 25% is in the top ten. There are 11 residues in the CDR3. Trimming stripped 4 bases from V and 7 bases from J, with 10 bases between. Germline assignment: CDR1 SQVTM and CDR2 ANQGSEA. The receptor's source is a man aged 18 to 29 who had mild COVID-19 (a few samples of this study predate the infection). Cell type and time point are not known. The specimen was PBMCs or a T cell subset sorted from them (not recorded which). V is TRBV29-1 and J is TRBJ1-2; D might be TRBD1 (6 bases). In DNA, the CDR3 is TGCAGCGTTGTGGGGGCGAGTGGCTACACCTTC. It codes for CSVVGASGYTF.